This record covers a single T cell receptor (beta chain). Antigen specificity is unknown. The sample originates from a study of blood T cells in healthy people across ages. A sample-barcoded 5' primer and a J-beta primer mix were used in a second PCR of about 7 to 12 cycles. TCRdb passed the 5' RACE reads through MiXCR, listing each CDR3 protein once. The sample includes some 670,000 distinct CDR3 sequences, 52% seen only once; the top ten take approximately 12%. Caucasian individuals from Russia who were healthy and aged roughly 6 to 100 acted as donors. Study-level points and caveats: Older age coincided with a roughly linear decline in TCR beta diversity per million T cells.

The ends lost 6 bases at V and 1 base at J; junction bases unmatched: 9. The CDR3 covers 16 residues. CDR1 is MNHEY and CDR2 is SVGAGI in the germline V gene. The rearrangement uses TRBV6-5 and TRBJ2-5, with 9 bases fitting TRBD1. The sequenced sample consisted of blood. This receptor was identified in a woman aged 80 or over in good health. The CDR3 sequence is CASSSTWTGAQETQYF. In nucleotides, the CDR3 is TGTGCCAGCAGCTCAACTTGGACAGGGGCCCAAGAGACCCAGTACTTC.